The TCR beta chain described here comes from a study of blood T cell repertoires in COVID-19. The repertoire was sequenced with immunoSEQ multiplex PCR; TCRdb's copy has only in-frame clones and lacks some. The data contain more than 200,000 clones, approximately 86% of them singletons. With V trimmed by 3 bases and J by 1 base, 5 bases remained unmatched. The CDR3 runs to 16 residues. Germline V gene data show CDR1 as LGHNA and CDR2 as YSLEER. Sequencing was performed on peripheral blood. V usage is TRBV4-3 and J usage is TRBJ2-5, with 10 bases aligning to TRBD2. The clonotype was recovered from a man of 80 years or more with acute or convalescent COVID-19. CDR3 amino acids: CASSHILAGSQETQYF. DNA for the CDR3: TGCGCCAGCAGCCACATACTAGCGGGGAGCCAAGAGACCCAGTACTTC.